The clone carrying this T cell receptor beta chain has just a few counts. Enrollment of patients from Seattle took place during active infection, with longitudinal follow-up. The authors' processing: Reference gene primers were amplified, and this amplification served to estimate nucleated cell counts. Generated by immunoSEQ multiplex PCR, the TCRdb table keeps only in-frame clones and is missing some. The V and J calls and the clone size are those of that table, but D and trimming were determined from the DNA. Of 84,000 or so clones in the sample, around 80% were seen once. These data come from a study of blood T cell repertoires in COVID-19. Study overall: Both acute and convalescent COVID-19 samples were obtained from the United States, Italy and Spain. Nucleic acid was either cDNA or gDNA, and it came from T cells, B-cell-depleted T cells, or PBMCs.

Germline lookup yields CDR1 LGHDT and CDR2 YNNKEL (reference sequence). Trimming left V 4 bases short and J 5 bases short, with 12 bases between. The CDR3 covers 15 residues. The sequence derives from a man in his 60s with COVID-19, enrolled during active disease. The chain recombines TRBV3-1 (or the pseudogene TRBV3-2) with TRBJ1-6; D is unresolved. Sequencing was done on a sample of peripheral blood. CDR3 in amino acids: CASSPEETDNSPLHF. The CDR3 region has the DNA TGTGCCAGCAGCCCGGAGGAGACGGATAATTCACCCCTCCACTTT.